The 13 T cell receptor beta chains in this list originate from one sample, sequenced in a study of regulatory T cells in long-lasting Graves disease (dated by TCRdb to the early 2020s). Library preparation was by multiplex PCR. Sequencer: Illumina HiSeq 4000. TCR beta libraries were built with iRepertoire HTBI primers and Arm-PCR amplification of CDR3 regions. In-frame beta chains were kept once TCRdb had trimmed the public reads at Q25 with fastp and called clones with MiXCR. Every distinct CDR3 protein forms one entry, paired with its most common genes and DNA. Within this sample are approximately 690,000 distinct CDR3 sequences, with 25% to 30% of them counted one time only. The ten biggest clones cover 40% to 50% of the sample. According to the study, the label for this sample's time point signals: persistent/refractory GD, antithyroid drugs over 5 years with positive TRAb. For both TCR sequencing and RNA sequencing, RNA was extracted from PBMCs in TRIzol.

The sequencing used peripheral blood mononuclear cells (PBMCs), collected when the disease was refractory, from a patient treated with antithyroid drugs. The receptors were gathered from a female donor with Graves disease.

The chain employs TRBV5-5 and TRBJ1-6, with 9 nucleotides matching TRBD1. The junction had 2 bases not matched to a gene; V was cut back by 0 bases and J by 7 bases. This CDR3 has 15 amino acids. The V gene's germline CDR1 is SGHKS and CDR2 YYEKEE (reference sequence). This chain's CDR3 is CASSLVDRGNSPLHF. DNA of the CDR3: TGTGCCAGCAGCTTGGTAGACAGGGGGAATTCACCCCTCCACTTT.

The rearrangement uses TRBV6-1 and TRBJ1-2; the D gene is possibly TRBD1 (6 bases). Germline V lookup: CDR1 MNHNS, CDR2 SASEGT. The CDR3 is 13 amino acids. V was clipped by 7 bases and J by 7 bases, with 16 bases between them. CDR3 bases: TGTGCCAGCACCATAATTACAGGGCTTGGCTACACCTTC. This sequence encodes CASTIITGLGYTF.

This chain links TRBV19 with TRBJ1-1; 7 bases are a match to TRBD1. Trimming cost V 3 bases and J 0 bases; bases outside gene matches: 4. Germline CDR1 is LNHDA and CDR2 is SQIVND (reference sequence). The CDR3 contains 15 residues. CDR3 amino acids: CASSMHTGVNTEAFF. The CDR3 bases are TGTGCCAGTAGTATGCATACAGGGGTGAACACTGAAGCTTTCTTT. The entire variable domain, with the rest obtained from reference TRBV19 and TRBJ1-1, is as follows: DGGITQSPKYLFRKEGQNVTLSCEQNLNHDAMYWYRQDPGQGLRLIYYSQIVNDFQKGDIAEGYSVSREKKESFPLTVTSAQKNPTAFYLCASSMHTGVNTEAFFGQGTRLTVV.

The table lists this clonotype with many counts. This chain connects TRBV6-1 to TRBJ1-5; D uncertain. V was cut by 4 bases and J by 6 bases, with 7 bases left in between. Germline V gene sequence: CDR1 MNHNS, CDR2 SASEGT. The CDR3 runs to 12 residues. This chain's CDR3 is CASSGHGQPQHF. The CDR3 nucleotides read TGTGCCAGCAGTGGACACGGTCAGCCCCAGCATTTT.

This clonotype was picked up a small number of times. The junction departs from the called germline gene at one end, perhaps through a read error. The chain joins TRBV5-1 to TRBJ1-5; no clear D gene. The CDR3 runs to 16 residues. Germline CDR1 and CDR2: SGHRS and YFSETQ. This CDR3 reads CASSLSLGLSNQPQHF. The CDR3 region has the DNA TGTGCCAGCAGCTTGTCTCTAGGGCTTAGCAATCAGCCCCAGCATTTT.

The chain uses TRBV12-3 or TRBV12-4 and TRBJ2-5; the match to TRBD2 covers 14 bases. With 5 bases clipped from V and 5 bases from J, the junction kept 7 bases outside the gene matches. The CDR3 spans 16 residues. The CDR3 DNA sequence: TGTGCCAGCAGTATCGGGACTAGCGGGAGTCGTGAGACCCAGTACTTC. This translates into CASSIGTSGSRETQYF.

This clonotype occurred many times. The chain joins TRBV27 to TRBJ1-2, with 7 bases aligning to TRBD1. CDR1 MNHEY and CDR2 SMNVEV come from the germline V gene (reference sequence). V lost 2 bases and J lost 8; bases outside the gene matches: 11. The CDR3 extends over 15 amino acids. The CDR3 DNA sequence: TGTGCCAGCAGTTTAACTCAACAGGGGACTAGCGGCTACACCTTC. Its translation is CASSLTQQGTSGYTF.

The chain joins TRBV5-6 to TRBJ1-5; unclear D gene. The CDR3 spans 16 residues. Germline V CDR1 and CDR2: SGHDT, YYEEEE. V was pared by 1 base and J by 7 bases, with 18 bases between. CDR3 sequence: CASSLLIDASRQPQHF. As DNA, the CDR3 is TGTGCCAGCAGCTTGCTAATAGACGCTTCAAGGCAGCCCCAGCATTTT.

The V and J genes are TRBV6-1 and TRBJ2-7, with unresolved D. The V end lost 4 bases, the J end lost 0 bases, and 7 bases lay between the germline ends. The CDR3 extends over 13 amino acids. Germline V gene lookup returns CDR1 MNHNS and CDR2 SASEGT. In DNA form, the CDR3 reads TGTGCCAGCAGTGCCGTTCTCTCCTACGAGCAGTACTTC. It encodes CASSAVLSYEQYF.

This chain joins TRBV20-1 and TRBJ1-6, with TRBD1 matching over 11 bases. Germline loops: CDR1 DFQATT, CDR2 SNEGSKA (reference sequence). Losses at the gene ends were 6 bases for V and 10 bases for J; bases not matched to a gene: 5. CDR3 length: 13 amino acids. The CDR3 region is CSARDRGFSPLHF. The CDR3 DNA reads TGCAGTGCACGGGACAGGGGGTTCTCACCCCTCCACTTT.

This clonotype occurred a few times. The chain uses TRBV12-3 or TRBV12-4 and TRBJ1-5; TRBD1 matches 7 bases. The trim removed 5 bases at V and 0 bases at J, leaving 4 bases unmatched. This CDR3 contains 15 residues. CDR3 bases: TGTGCCAGCAGTCGTGGACAGGCTAGCAATCAGCCCCAGCATTTT. The encoded protein is CASSRGQASNQPQHF.

This clonotype has a handful of counts. The chain employs TRBV20-1 and TRBJ2-7; perhaps TRBD2 as D (6 bases). The germline V and J ends were trimmed by 4 bases and 3 bases, with 22 bases remaining between them. This CDR3 region has 16 residues. Per the germline V gene, CDR1 is DFQATT and CDR2 is SNEGSKA (reference sequence). CDR3 sequence (DNA): TGCAGTGCTAACGGTCTAACCGGGACTCGTTGCTACGAGCAGTACTTC. It specifies CSANGLTGTRCYEQYF.

This rearrangement joins TRBV30 to TRBJ2-5; TRBD2 matches at 7 bases. CDR1 is GTSNPN and CDR2 is SVGIG in the germline V gene (reference sequence). Trimming at V came to 4 bases and at J to 2 bases, leaving 10 bases not matched to a gene. CDR3 length equals 15 residues. CDR3 amino acids: CAWTWGEGPQETQYF. The CDR3 region has the DNA TGTGCCTGGACCTGGGGGGAGGGACCTCAAGAGACCCAGTACTTC.